The source of this T cell receptor beta chain is a study of T cell responses to AZD1222 COVID-19 vaccine. General observations from the study: Recipients of two AZD1222 doses showed rising Spike-specific TCR breadth and depth. AZD1222 recipients seropositive at baseline numbered only six.

Germline trimming cut 2 bases from V and 3 bases from J; bases unmatched to any gene: 5. CDR1 is SGHRS, CDR2 YFSETQ, per germline. This CDR3 contains 14 residues. Produced via immunoSEQ multiplex PCR; TCRdb's table is partial and in-frame only. The sample yields over 110,000 clones, more than 85% seen once. Comments on this clone: Its antigen remains unknown.

Sequenced here: peripheral blood, sampled after recovery from COVID-19. The chain employs TRBV5-1 and TRBJ2-7; 7 bases agree with TRBD1. The receptor's source is an adult who had recovered from COVID-19. The CDR3 bases are TGCGCCAGCAGCTTCGGGACAGTAGACTACGAGCAGTACTTC. This sequence encodes CASSFGTVDYEQYF.